One T cell receptor (beta chain) is described in this entry. The antigen remains unidentified. Sequenced by immunoSEQ multiplex PCR; TCRdb stores in-frame clones only, minus some. The sample contains approximately 65,000 clones, over 60% of which appear only once. This CDR3 has 12 residues. Per germline, CDR1 LNHDA and CDR2 SQIVND (reference sequence). V was trimmed by 2 bases and J by 3 bases, leaving 2 bases between them. This entry comes from a study of T cell responses to AZD1222 COVID-19 vaccine. Study-level results: Regions left unmutated in variants are reportedly the target of nearly half of spike-specific TCRs. Baseline serostatus was positive in only six AZD1222 recipients. Donors were mostly white British, more females; clonal diversity possibly underestimated.

The chain recombines TRBV19 with TRBJ2-1; no firm D call. The specimen comprised peripheral blood, sampled on day 0 of AZD1222 vaccination. The sequence derives from an adult in good health. The CDR3 reads CASSINYNEQFF. As DNA, the CDR3 is TGTGCCAGTAGTATAAACTACAATGAGCAGTTCTTC. Full variable domain (outside the CDR3, taken from reference TRBV19 and TRBJ2-1): DGGITQSPKYLFRKEGQNVTLSCEQNLNHDAMYWYRQDPGQGLRLIYYSQIVNDFQKGDIAEGYSVSREKKESFPLTVTSAQKNPTAFYLCASSINYNEQFFGPGTRLTVL.